This T cell receptor (beta chain) was retrieved from a study of blood T cell repertoires in COVID-19. The overall study: Researchers got acute and convalescent COVID-19 samples from the United States, Italy and Spain.

The assay was immunoSEQ multiplex PCR, and TCRdb's table has in-frame clones only and misses some. Of about 300,000 clones listed, around 90% are singletons. This clone occurred a few times. The germline V and J ends were trimmed by 2 bases and 4 bases, with 18 bases remaining between them. The CDR3 runs 17 residues. The study recruited people aged about 18 to 89 years across approximately 24 US areas. In assigning cohorts, the study relied on participant-reported clinical history. Sample: PBMCs or T cells enriched from blood (not recorded which). The chain has TRBV23-1 and TRBJ1-5, with D perhaps TRBD1 (6 bases). TRBV23-1 is annotated as an ORF whose role is uncertain. This clonotype was sampled from a woman aged 25-40 years who had recovered from COVID-19. The CDR3 sequence: CASSQPRDTRWNQPQHF. Here the CDR3 DNA reads TGCGCCAGCAGTCAACCCCGGGACACTCGCTGGAATCAGCCCCAGCATTTT.